The clone carrying this TCR beta chain has a handful of counts. This sample was taken from a study of cytomegalovirus exposure and HLA in healthy donors. With 7 bases removed from V and 0 bases from J, the gap between germline ends came to 13 bases. Germline-derived CDR1 and CDR2 are MNHNS and SASEGT. The CDR3 totals 15 residues. Primers: 60 Vbeta forward and 13 Jbeta reverse. TCRdb keeps only in-frame clones here, not all; method: immunoSEQ multiplex PCR. The sample lists some 100,000 clones, approximately 73% occurring once. V and J are TRBV6-1 and TRBJ1-5; tentative D call: TRBD1 (5 bases). The specimen sequenced was PBMCs. This sequence was found in a woman in her fifties or sixties in good health and CMV-seropositive. The CDR3 nucleotides are TGTGCCAGCAAGAATACAGGAATTAGCAATCAGCCCCAGCATTTT. This translates into CASKNTGISNQPQHF.